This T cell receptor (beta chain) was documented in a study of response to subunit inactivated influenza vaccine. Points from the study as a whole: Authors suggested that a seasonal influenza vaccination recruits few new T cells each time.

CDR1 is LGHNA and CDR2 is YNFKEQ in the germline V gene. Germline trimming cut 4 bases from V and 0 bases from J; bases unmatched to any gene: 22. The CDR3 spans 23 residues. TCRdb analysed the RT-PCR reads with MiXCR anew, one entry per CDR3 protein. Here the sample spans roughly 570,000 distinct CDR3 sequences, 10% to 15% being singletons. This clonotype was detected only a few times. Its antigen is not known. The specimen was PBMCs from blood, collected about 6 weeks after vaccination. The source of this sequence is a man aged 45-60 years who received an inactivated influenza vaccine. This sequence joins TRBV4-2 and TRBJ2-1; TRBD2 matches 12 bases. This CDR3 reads CASSPPRLVAWLAGGASYNEQFF. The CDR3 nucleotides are TGTGCCAGCAGCCCTCCCCGCCTGGTCGCTTGGCTAGCGGGGGGGGCCTCCTACAATGAGCAGTTCTTC.